These 14 T cell receptor beta chains originate from one sample sequenced in a study of beta chain features in type 1 diabetes. The investigators reverse transcribed all of the isolated RNA, so they sequenced expressed TCRB transcripts. Produced via immunoSEQ multiplex PCR; TCRdb's table is partial and in-frame only. Of roughly 370,000 clones in the sample, approximately 15% are singletons; the top ten hold 0.03% to 0.04%. Sequencing was performed on naive CD4+ T cells from blood. All receptors come from a young man in good health.

The chain carries TRBV4-3 and TRBJ2-1; D unclear. V was clipped by 1 base and J by 0 bases, with 7 bases between them. Germline CDR1 LGHNA, CDR2 YSLEER. The CDR3 extends over 15 amino acids. The CDR3 coding sequence is TGCGCCAGCAGCCAAGGGGGTAGCTCCTACAATGAGCAGTTCTTC. It yields the protein CASSQGGSSYNEQFF.

V is TRBV11-2 and J is TRBJ2-1, with D perhaps TRBD2 (5 bases). This CDR3 region has 13 residues. From germline, CDR1 is SGHAT and CDR2 FQNNGV. Trimming stripped 5 bases from V and 9 bases from J, with 14 bases between. CDR3 nucleotide sequence: TGTGCCAGCAGCGAAGTCCGGGGTGGTGAGCAGTTCTTC. This encodes CASSEVRGGEQFF.

This clone was seen only once. The rearrangement joins TRBV20-1 to TRBJ2-5; D is possibly TRBD1 (6 bases). The germline V gene encodes CDR1 DFQATT and CDR2 SNEGSKA (reference sequence). This CDR3 spans 11 amino acids. The V end lost 5 bases, the J end lost 4 bases, and 8 bases lay between the germline ends. CDR3 region: CSAQGLETQYF. The CDR3 region has the DNA TGCAGTGCTCAGGGGTTAGAGACCCAGTACTTC.

This chain links TRBV4-3 with TRBJ2-1; D is perhaps TRBD2 (5 bases). Per germline, CDR1 LGHNA and CDR2 YSLEER. The CDR3 is 14 residues long. Deletions cut 2 bases from V and 2 bases from J, with 7 bases between. CDR3: CASSQLLAYNEQFF. DNA for the CDR3: TGCGCCAGCAGCCAATTACTAGCCTACAATGAGCAGTTCTTC.

The chain links TRBV7-2 to TRBJ2-2, with 9 bases aligning to TRBD1. V lost 4 bases to trimming and J lost 7 bases; unmatched junction nucleotides: 7. Germline V gene data show CDR1 as SGHTA and CDR2 as FQGNSA. The CDR3 has 15 amino acids. The CDR3 sequence: CASSSGQGWGGELFF. The CDR3 bases are TGTGCCAGCAGCTCCGGACAGGGGTGGGGCGGGGAGCTGTTTTTT.

The rearrangement joins TRBV29-1 to TRBJ2-3, with 10 bases matching TRBD1. This CDR3 has 15 amino acids. The germline V gene has CDR1 SQVTM and CDR2 ANQGSEA. V was pared by 6 bases and J by 6 bases, with 12 bases of the junction left unmatched. The CDR3 DNA is TGCAGCGTCGGGACCGGGACAGGGGCTGGGGATACGCAGTATTTT. This encodes CSVGTGTGAGDTQYF.

This clone has a handful of counts. Other DNA sequences of this sample code for an identical CDR3. The chain combines TRBV7-9 with TRBJ2-6; D might be TRBD2 (6 bases). V shed 11 bases and J shed 4 bases, with 12 bases lying between them. CDR1 and CDR2 from the germline V gene are SEHNR and FQNEAQ (reference sequence). The CDR3 consists of 13 residues. CDR3 in DNA: TGTGCCGGACAAGGAGGGGGGGCCAACGTCCTGACTTTC. Translation: CAGQGGGANVLTF.

The chain has TRBV2 and TRBJ2-7; no clear D gene. V lost 5 bases and J 3 bases, leaving 11 bases between the germline ends. The germline gives CDR1 SNHLY, CDR2 FYNNEI. This CDR3 comprises 13 residues. CDR3: CASSSGLLYEQYV. CDR3 bases: TGTGCCAGCAGTTCCGGGTTGCTCTACGAGCAGTACGTC.

This clone occurred a few times. The rearrangement joins TRBV25-1 to TRBJ1-1; 11 bases line up with TRBD1. V shed 4 bases, J shed 6 bases, and the junction held 7 bases outside the gene matches. Germline CDR1 and CDR2: MGHDK and SYGVNS. This CDR3 has 15 amino acids. The DNA of the CDR3 is TGTGCCAGCAGTGCCCTAGGACAGGGGGCCTCTGAAGCTTTCTTT. Translated, it gives CASSALGQGASEAFF. The whole variable domain, remainder taken from reference TRBV25-1 and TRBJ1-1, is EADIYQTPRYLVIGTGKKITLECSQTMGHDKMYWYQQDPGMELHLIHYSYGVNSTEKGDLSSESTVSRIRTEHFPLTLESARPSHTSQYLCASSALGQGASEAFFGQGTRLTVV.

This chain links TRBV11-2 with TRBJ2-2; no firm D call. The CDR3 is 13 residues long. From germline, CDR1 is SGHAT and CDR2 FQNNGV. V was cut by 3 bases and J by 7 bases, with 9 bases left in between. The CDR3 bases are TGTGCCAGCAGCTTTGACGAGCTCGGGGAGCTGTTTTTT. It is translated as CASSFDELGELFF.

This chain joins TRBV7-2 and TRBJ1-3, with D perhaps matching TRBD1 (5 bases). Germline assignment: CDR1 SGHTA and CDR2 FQGNSA. The CDR3 sequence is 16 residues long. The V gene lost 5 bases and the J gene lost 0 bases, with 14 bases spanning the gap. CDR3 region: CASSTRQLFSGNTIYF. DNA of the CDR3: TGTGCCAGCAGCACCCGACAGCTCTTCTCTGGAAACACCATATATTTT.

This clone has just a few counts. This chain links TRBV10-3 with TRBJ2-5; the D gene is possibly TRBD2 (7 bases). The V gene's germline CDR1 is ENHRY and CDR2 SYGVKD. The CDR3 is 13 amino acids. Trimming shortened V by 6 bases and J by 4 bases, and 12 bases separated the two germline ends. The chain's CDR3 is CAIRAGAGETQYF. CDR3 sequence (DNA): TGTGCCATCAGGGCGGGGGCAGGAGAGACCCAGTACTTC.

A few counts support this clone. This chain uses TRBV18 with TRBJ2-1; 10 bases fit TRBD1. With 1 base clipped from V and 3 bases from J, the junction kept 3 bases outside the gene matches. The germline V gene has CDR1 KGHSH and CDR2 LQKENI. The CDR3 is made up of 16 amino acids. Written as DNA, the CDR3 is TGTGCCAGCTCACCACGACAGGGGGCTGGCTACAATGAGCAGTTCTTC. It yields the protein CASSPRQGAGYNEQFF.

This clone showed up just a few times. V is TRBV15 and J is TRBJ2-3, with D possibly being TRBD2 (6 bases). V gave up 0 bases and J gave up 6 bases, with 10 bases separating them. CDR3 length: 14 amino acids. Germline CDR1 reads LNHNV; CDR2 reads YYDKDF (reference sequence). CDR3 sequence: CATSRDKGRDTQYF. The CDR3 bases are TGTGCCACCAGCAGAGATAAAGGGAGGGATACGCAGTATTTT.